These 6 T cell receptor beta chains were all obtained from the same sample, sequenced in a study of tumour-infiltrating T cells in Burkitt lymphoma. Method: immunoSEQ multiplex PCR; TCRdb's copy keeps in-frame clones and lacks some. The sample gives some 3,500 clones, under 25% of which show up once; roughly 1.5% is in the top ten. Material for sequencing was tumor tissue. These receptors originate from a human donor with Burkitt lymphoma.

A few counts support this clone. Other DNA sequences within the sample encode an identical CDR3. The chain recombines TRBV6-5 with TRBJ2-2, with D perhaps assigned TRBD1 or TRBD2 (6 bases each). Trimming took 6 bases from V and 8 from J, leaving 10 bases between them. This CDR3 is built from 12 residues. Germline CDR1 MNHEY, CDR2 SVGAGI. CDR3 protein: CASRKGGGELFF. CDR3 DNA sequence: TGTGCCAGCAGAAAGGGGGGTGGGGAGCTGTTTTTT.

A few counts support this clone. The V call is TRBV7-9, the J call TRBJ1-1; no clear D. The CDR3 extends over 11 amino acids. Germline values: CDR1 SEHNR, CDR2 FQNEAQ (reference sequence). V shed 4 bases and J shed 6 bases, with 6 bases lying between them. The CDR3 DNA reads TGTGCCAGCAGCTCCGTAGCTGAAGCTTTCTTT. Encoded protein: CASSSVAEAFF. Complete variable domain (other parts from reference TRBV7-9 and TRBJ1-1): DTGVSQNPRHKITKRGQNVTFRCDPISEHNRLYWYRQTLGQGPEFLTYFQNEAQLEKSRLLSDRFSAERPKGSFSTLEIQRTEQGDSAMYLCASSSVAEAFFGQGTRLTVV.

The chain carries TRBV7-2 and TRBJ2-1, with 9 bases that match TRBD2. Unmatched junction bases numbered 9, after V lost 5 bases and J lost 7 bases. In germline, CDR1 is SGHTA, CDR2 FQGNSA. The CDR3 consists of 15 residues. The CDR3 DNA follows: TGTGCCAGCAGCGCGACTAGCGGCCCAACGAATGAGCAGTTCTTC. It is translated as CASSATSGPTNEQFF.

This clone occurred a few times. The V gene is TRBV7-9, the J gene TRBJ2-6; 8 bases are a match to TRBD1. CDR1 is SEHNR and CDR2 is FQNEAQ in the germline V gene (reference sequence). Trimming removed 6 bases from V and 4 bases from J; junction bases left unmatched: 5. CDR3 length equals 15 residues. For the CDR3, the DNA is TGTGCCAGCAGTCAGGGGGCGCGGGGGGCCAACGTCCTGACTTTC. Protein: CASSQGARGANVLTF.

This chain joins TRBV5-1 and TRBJ2-7; 8 bases match TRBD1. The V gene end was trimmed by 3 bases and the J gene end by 5 bases; junction bases not matched to a gene: 10. This CDR3 spans 15 amino acids. CDR1 is SGHRS, CDR2 YFSETQ, per germline. Written as DNA, the CDR3 is TGCGCCAGCAGCTCGACCTCGACAGGGGTGGACGAGCAGTACTTC. It yields the protein CASSSTSTGVDEQYF.

This clone was found a few times. The V and J genes are TRBV14 and TRBJ2-1; TRBD2 matches 7 bases. The germline V gene has CDR1 SGHDN and CDR2 FVKESK. V shed 4 bases and J 9 bases; nucleotides not matched to a gene: 12. The CDR3 sequence is 15 residues long. The CDR3 region has the DNA TGTGCCAGCAGCCGTTGGGGCGGGAGTCAGCGTGAGCAGTTCTTC. Encoded protein: CASSRWGGSQREQFF.